These 21 T cell receptor beta chains originate from one sample sequenced in a study of blood T cell repertoires in COVID-19. Data came from immunoSEQ multiplex PCR; TCRdb stores just in-frame clones and leaves some out. The data show 150,000 to 180,000 clones, about 79% seen once. Sequenced input: peripheral blood. These receptors were taken from a woman aged 55-70 years with acute or convalescent COVID-19.

The chain couples TRBV2 to TRBJ1-3, with TRBD1 as a possible D gene (5 bases). CDR3 length equals 14 residues. Deletions cut 3 bases from V and 5 bases from J, with 11 bases between. In germline, CDR1 is SNHLY, CDR2 FYNNEI. The chain's CDR3 is CASSDIQARNTIYF. CDR3 DNA: TGTGCCAGCAGTGATATACAGGCGCGAAACACCATATATTTT.

The chain joins TRBV5-1 to TRBJ2-2; 8 bases align to TRBD1. In germline, CDR1 is SGHRS, CDR2 YFSETQ. The V gene end was trimmed by 3 bases and the J gene end by 2 bases; junction bases not matched to a gene: 15. The CDR3 has 19 amino acids. The CDR3 here is CASSSRGSGQGGNTGELFF. CDR3 nucleotide sequence: TGCGCCAGCAGCTCCCGCGGTTCCGGACAGGGCGGAAACACCGGGGAGCTGTTTTTT.

The chain joins TRBV18 to TRBJ1-5, with 7 bases matching TRBD1. Germline values: CDR1 KGHSH, CDR2 LQKENI. The CDR3 is 18 residues long. The junction had 13 bases not matched to a gene; V was cut back by 1 base and J by 4 bases. CDR3 region: CASSPRAGTGATNQPQHF. DNA of the CDR3: TGTGCCAGCTCACCACGGGCAGGCACAGGGGCTACTAATCAGCCCCAGCATTTT.

The chain is built from TRBV19 and TRBJ1-2; tentative D call: TRBD1 (5 bases). The CDR3 totals 14 residues. V dropped 3 bases and J dropped 8 bases, with 16 bases sitting between them. CDR1 LNHDA and CDR2 SQIVND come from the germline V gene (reference sequence). The CDR3 protein is CASSMQGGTRGYTF. For the CDR3, the DNA is TGTGCCAGTAGTATGCAGGGAGGTACGCGGGGCTACACCTTC.

The chain has TRBV4-1 and TRBJ2-3; 8 bases agree with TRBD1. The CDR3 totals 16 residues. V dropped 4 bases and J dropped 0; count of bases not matched to a gene: 6. From germline, CDR1 is MGHRA and CDR2 YSYEKL. CDR3: CASSRRTGKSTDTQYF. The CDR3 DNA reads as TGCGCCAGCAGCCGCCGGACAGGGAAGAGCACAGATACGCAGTATTTT.

This clone was detected only once. The rearrangement joins TRBV30 to TRBJ2-5; 8 bases match TRBD2. The CDR3 is 13 residues long. J lost 0 bases, V lost 7 bases, and 4 bases had no gene match. Germline lookup yields CDR1 GTSNPN and CDR2 SVGIG (reference sequence). CDR3 in amino acids: CAYGGGNQETQYF. The CDR3 nucleotides are TGTGCCTACGGGGGGGGAAACCAAGAGACCCAGTACTTC.

The chain links TRBV30 to TRBJ1-4; the match to TRBD1 covers 10 bases. V was clipped by 8 bases and J by 8 bases; unmatched bases: 11. Germline V gives CDR1 GTSNPN, CDR2 SVGIG (reference sequence). This CDR3 has 14 residues. DNA for the CDR3: TGTGCCCTCGGGACAGGGGCGCTAATAGAAAAACTGTTTTTT. Translating it yields CALGTGALIEKLFF.

J is TRBJ1-2 and V is TRBV18; 7 positions agree with TRBD1. The CDR3 runs to 16 residues. V lost 1 base to trimming and J lost 4 bases; unmatched junction nucleotides: 9. The V gene's germline CDR1 is KGHSH and CDR2 LQKENI. The CDR3 DNA reads as TGTGCCAGCTCACCACTTGAAAGGGGGCGAGGCTATGGCTACACCTTC. Protein product: CASSPLERGRGYGYTF.

The chain employs TRBV9 and TRBJ1-2; D unclear. Deletions cut 0 bases from V and 4 bases from J, with 13 bases between. The CDR3 runs to 15 residues. Germline V gene lookup returns CDR1 SGDLS and CDR2 YYNGEE. CDR3 loop: CASSVDGVGTYGYTF. The CDR3 nucleotides are TGTGCCAGCAGCGTAGACGGGGTGGGCACCTATGGCTACACCTTC.

V usage is TRBV27 and J usage is TRBJ1-4, with TRBD1 as a possible D gene (6 bases). CDR1 and CDR2 (germline): MNHEY, SMNVEV (reference sequence). This CDR3 has 14 residues. V was trimmed by 2 bases and J by 7 bases, leaving 11 bases between them. This CDR3 is CASSLGGAGEKLFF. CDR3 DNA: TGTGCCAGCAGTTTAGGGGGGGCGGGTGAAAAACTGTTTTTT.

The chain combines TRBV29-1 with TRBJ1-2; 9 positions match TRBD1. The CDR3 spans 11 residues. The germline V gene has CDR1 SQVTM and CDR2 ANQGSEA. Unmatched junction bases numbered 4, after V lost 6 bases and J lost 8 bases. CDR3 sequence (DNA): TGCAGCGTGGGACAGGGACAAGGCTACACCTTC. This sequence encodes CSVGQGQGYTF.

This sequence joins TRBV10-2 and TRBJ2-3, with D hard to call. Looked up from germline, CDR1 is WSHSY and CDR2 is SAAADI. Trimming left V 3 bases short and J 5 bases short, with 12 bases between. This CDR3 is 14 amino acids long. In DNA form, the CDR3 reads TGCGCCAGCAGTGATCTTTTAATCGGAGATACGCAGTATTTT. This gives the protein CASSDLLIGDTQYF.

The V gene is TRBV19, the J gene TRBJ2-5; D is possibly TRBD2 (6 bases). The germline V gene has CDR1 LNHDA and CDR2 SQIVND (reference sequence). The CDR3 length is 13 residues. The ends were cut back, 10 bases at V and 7 bases at J, with 19 bases in the middle. This CDR3 is CATRGLPDWTQYF. For the CDR3, the DNA is TGTGCCACCCGGGGACTGCCAGACTGGACCCAGTACTTC.

The chain links TRBV5-1 to TRBJ1-1; D is unresolved. The CDR3 extends over 15 amino acids. Germline-derived CDR1 and CDR2 are SGHRS and YFSETQ. The ends were cut back, 4 bases at V and 0 bases at J, with 13 bases in the middle. The CDR3 region is CASSPGQPLNTEAFF. CDR3 coding DNA: TGCGCCAGCAGCCCCGGTCAACCGCTGAACACTGAAGCTTTCTTT.

The chain carries TRBV5-8 and TRBJ1-2; possible D gene TRBD1, 5 bases. Looked up from germline, CDR1 is SGHTS and CDR2 is YDEGEE. The CDR3 covers 13 residues. V was cut by 3 bases and J by 4 bases, with 10 bases left in between. CDR3 bases: TGTGCCAGCAGCTCTCAGGGCCTCTATGGCTACACCTTC. It translates to CASSSQGLYGYTF.

The chain recombines TRBV5-4 with TRBJ1-2; D gene ambiguous. V was clipped by 0 bases and J by 8 bases, with 11 bases between them. The CDR3 sequence is 13 residues long. Per the germline V gene, CDR1 is SGHNT and CDR2 is YYREEE (reference sequence). DNA for the CDR3: TGTGCCAGCAGCTTGGACACCTTGGGCGGCTACACCTTC. Its protein product is CASSLDTLGGYTF.

This clone was observed a handful of times. The J gene is TRBJ2-2, the V gene TRBV7-2; D gene ambiguous. This CDR3 region has 12 residues. Germline CDR1 is SGHTA and CDR2 is FQGNSA. V was shortened by 5 bases and J by 6 bases, with 7 bases between the two germline ends. CDR3 residues: CASSHPAGELFF. CDR3 nucleotide sequence: TGTGCCAGCAGCCACCCAGCCGGGGAGCTGTTTTTT.

CDR3 region: CASSLGRGAVEQFF. The DNA of the CDR3 is TGCGCCAGCAGCTTGGGGCGGGGGGCGGTTGAGCAGTTCTTC. The rearrangement links TRBV5-1 to TRBJ2-1, with TRBD2 matching 8 bases. The CDR3 contains 14 residues. Germline CDR1 is SGHRS and CDR2 is YFSETQ. V shed 0 bases and J 9 bases; nucleotides not matched to a gene: 5. Full variable domain (remainder filled in from reference TRBV5-1 and TRBJ2-1): KAGVTQTPRYLIKTRGQQVTLSCSPISGHRSVSWYQQTPGQGLQFLFEYFSETQRNKGNFPGRFSGRQFSNSRSEMNVSTLELGDSALYLCASSLGRGAVEQFFGPGTRLTVL.

The chain has TRBV27 and TRBJ1-6; 8 nucleotides match TRBD1. This CDR3 is built from 15 residues. V was pared by 3 bases and J by 3 bases, with 1 base of the junction left unmatched. Germline lookup yields CDR1 MNHEY and CDR2 SMNVEV (reference sequence). Written as DNA, the CDR3 is TGTGCCAGCAGTTTCGACAGGGGCTATAATTCACCCCTCCACTTT. Its translation: CASSFDRGYNSPLHF.

The chain has TRBV5-6 and TRBJ1-3; the D gene is possibly TRBD1 (5 bases). The V gene lost 1 base and the J gene lost 4 bases, with 12 bases spanning the gap. The germline V gene encodes CDR1 SGHDT and CDR2 YYEEEE. The CDR3 is made up of 15 amino acids. For the CDR3, the DNA is TGTGCCAGCAGCTTGTGGGGACTCTCAGGAAACACCATATATTTT. It specifies CASSLWGLSGNTIYF.

This clone was found a few times. The V and J genes are TRBV28 and TRBJ2-1; 9 positions agree with TRBD2. The trim removed 7 bases at V and 8 bases at J, leaving 12 bases unmatched. This CDR3 has 15 amino acids. The germline gives CDR1 MDHEN, CDR2 SYDVKM. The CDR3: CASTLGGTSFYEQFF. In DNA form, the CDR3 reads TGTGCCAGCACCCTGGGCGGGACTAGCTTCTATGAGCAGTTCTTC.